This TCR beta chain was sequenced in a study of blood T cells in healthy people across ages. A second PCR, run for about 7 to 11 cycles, used a sample-barcoded 5' primer plus a J-beta primer mix. Every cDNA molecule carried a tag from a template-switch adaptor bearing 12 random nucleotides. In TCRdb, the 5' RACE reads were re-called with MiXCR into one record per CDR3 protein. The repertoire holds 1.2 million to 1.5 million distinct CDR3 sequences, with 59% as singletons. Each donor gave roughly 9.1 milliliters of peripheral blood. CDR1 and CDR2 from the germline V gene are SGHRS and YFSETQ. The germline V and J ends were trimmed by 4 bases and 4 bases, with 22 bases remaining between them. This CDR3 has 17 amino acids. The sample holds a few counts of this clonotype.

The rearrangement links TRBV5-1 to TRBJ2-3; D may correspond to TRBD1 or TRBD2 (5 bases each). The sample comprised blood. The receptor comes from a man aged 18 to 30 in good health. In DNA, the CDR3 is TGCGCCAGCAGCGGGACGCCGTGGACCCGAGGGGCAGATACGCAGTATTTT. Residues: CASSGTPWTRGADTQYF.